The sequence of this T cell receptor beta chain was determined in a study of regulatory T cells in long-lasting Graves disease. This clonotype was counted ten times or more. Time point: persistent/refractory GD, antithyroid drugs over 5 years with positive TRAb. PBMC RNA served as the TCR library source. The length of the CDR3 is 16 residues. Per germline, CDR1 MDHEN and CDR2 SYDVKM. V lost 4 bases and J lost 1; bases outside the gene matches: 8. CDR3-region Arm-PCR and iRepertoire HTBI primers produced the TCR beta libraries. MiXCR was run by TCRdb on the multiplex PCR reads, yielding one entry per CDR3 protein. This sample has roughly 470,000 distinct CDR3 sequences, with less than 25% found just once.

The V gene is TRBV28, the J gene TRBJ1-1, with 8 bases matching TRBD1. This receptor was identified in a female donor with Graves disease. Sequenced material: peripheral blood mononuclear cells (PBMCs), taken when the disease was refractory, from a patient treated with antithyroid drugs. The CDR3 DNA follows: TGTGCCAGCAGTTCCGGACAGGGTGGTTGGAACACTGAAGCTTTCTTT. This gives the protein CASSSGQGGWNTEAFF.